This entry lists 23 T cell receptor beta chains sequenced from one sample in a study of prognosis after radiotherapy for stage I lung cancer. Amplicons of TCR beta CDR3 were generated from genomic DNA by two-round multiplex PCR. Each TRBV and TRBJ gene had its own primer in the first PCR round. TCRdb re-called the multiplex PCR reads through MiXCR, storing one row per CDR3 protein. The sample lists about 14,000 distinct CDR3 sequences, roughly 27% occurring once. Sequencing used PBMCs, obtained before or after stereotactic body radiation therapy (not recorded which). The receptor set was obtained from a donor aged 50 or older with non-small cell lung cancer.

About this clonotype: A read error is the likely source, as a far larger clone sits one nucleotide away. Written as DNA, the CDR3 is TGTGCCACCAGTGACCCCTATGGCTACACCTTC. Translation: CATSDPYGYTF. The chain links TRBV6-1 to TRBJ1-2; D is ambiguous. This CDR3 has 11 residues. Germline loops: CDR1 MNHNS, CDR2 SASEGT.

The gene calls are TRBV4-1 and TRBJ1-1; TRBD1 is a possible D gene (5 bases). CDR3 length equals 14 residues. Trimming stripped 0 bases from V and 5 bases from J, with 10 bases between. Germline-derived CDR1 and CDR2 are MGHRA and YSYEKL. The CDR3 DNA follows: TGCGCCAGCAGCCAAGATCCGGGGCCAACTGAAGCTTTCTTT. Its protein product is CASSQDPGPTEAFF.

The gene calls are TRBV5-1 and TRBJ1-5; 10 bases align to TRBD1. The CDR3 runs 16 residues. Looked up from germline, CDR1 is SGHRS and CDR2 is YFSETQ. The V and J ends lost 4 bases and 5 bases, in that order; junction bases with no gene match: 9. As DNA, the CDR3 is TGCGCCAGCAGCCCATCCCGACAGGGGGCGCATCAGCCCCAGCATTTT. It translates to CASSPSRQGAHQPQHF.

Comment on this clonotype: Given a far larger clone just one base away, this is likely a sequencing read error. The chain carries TRBV6-4 and TRBJ2-7, with D unclear. This CDR3 has 12 residues. Germline CDR1 reads MRHNA; CDR2 reads SNTAGT. Trimming removed 6 bases from V and 1 base from J, with 7 bases in between. CDR3 sequence (DNA): TGTGCCAGCAGGCGAAATTCCTACGAGCAGTACTTC. Amino acids: CASRRNSYEQYF.

This clonotype was detected many times. V usage is TRBV4-1 and J usage is TRBJ1-6; D uncertain. Germline CDR1 is MGHRA and CDR2 is YSYEKL. The V end was cut by 0 bases, the J end by 1 base, with 19 bases between. The CDR3 is 20 residues long. CDR3 protein: CASSQDRSGLTRSYNSPLHF. CDR3 DNA: TGCGCCAGCAGCCAAGATCGTAGTGGCCTAACAAGGTCCTATAATTCACCCCTCCACTTT.

Relative to its sample, this clonotype is medium-sized. The rearrangement joins TRBV5-8 to TRBJ1-3; TRBD1 is a possible D gene (5 bases). There are 16 residues in the CDR3. V was pared by 2 bases and J by 0 bases, with 12 bases between. CDR1 and CDR2 (germline): SGHTS, YDEGEE. CDR3 loop: CASSLPDTYSGNTIYF. The CDR3 DNA reads as TGTGCCAGCAGCTTACCGGACACATACTCTGGAAACACCATATATTTT.

As concerns this clonotype: Only one base separates this from a far larger clonotype, so it likely reflects a read error. J is TRBJ1-2 and V is TRBV6-2 or TRBV6-3; possible D gene TRBD1, 5 bases. Trimming pared 5 bases from V and 3 bases from J, leaving 13 bases between. The CDR3 is 14 residues long. The germline V gene has CDR1 MNHEY and CDR2 SVGEGT. This chain's CDR3 is CASSPSVGDYGYTF. The CDR3 coding sequence is TGTGCCAGCAGTCCGTCTGTAGGGGACTATGGCTACACCTTC.

Turning to this clonotype: Its ends do not fully match the called genes, so a read error is possible. J is TRBJ1-3 and V is TRBV4-1; D remains unclear. This CDR3 is built from 15 residues. Germline V CDR1 and CDR2: MGHRA, YSYEKL. For the CDR3, the DNA is TGCGCCAGCAGCCTAGAGAAAGAGGCTGGAAACACCATATATTTC. Translated, it gives CASSLEKEAGNTIYF.

The sample holds many counts of this clonotype. A much larger clone sits a single nucleotide away, making a read error possible. The genes are TRBV4-2 and TRBJ1-3, with a tentative D call TRBD1 (6 bases). CDR1 LGHNA and CDR2 YNFKEQ come from the germline V gene. The CDR3 has 16 amino acids. In DNA form, the CDR3 reads TGTGCCAGCAGCCAAGATTTGGCAGGGGCAGGAAACACCATGTATTTT. It translates to CASSQDLAGAGNTMYF.

Within the sample, this clonotype is medium-sized. The chain combines TRBV5-1 with TRBJ2-2; TRBD1 might be the D (6 bases). The V end was cut by 1 base, the J end by 3 bases, with 10 bases between. Germline CDR1 SGHRS, CDR2 YFSETQ. The CDR3 sequence is 15 residues long. CDR3 in amino acids: CASSLRTVDTGELFF. CDR3 sequence (DNA): TGCGCCAGCAGCTTGAGGACAGTGGACACCGGGGAGCTGTTTTTT.

Remarks on this clonotype: A far larger clone lies a single base away; this is likely a read error. The V call is TRBV15, the J call TRBJ2-5; possible D gene TRBD1, 5 bases. The last part of the DNA fits TRBJ2-1 better; the J call may be wrong. This CDR3 comprises 13 residues. Looked up from germline, CDR1 is LNHNV and CDR2 is YYDKDF (reference sequence). The CDR3 sequence is CATSSGAGNEQFF. DNA of the CDR3: TGTGCCACCAGCTCTGGGGCAGGGAATGAGCAGTTCTTC.

The sample holds many counts of this clonotype. The chain employs TRBV5-6 and TRBJ2-7, with D perhaps TRBD1 (6 bases). Germline V gene lookup returns CDR1 SGHDT and CDR2 YYEEEE. V was shortened by 7 bases and J by 3 bases, with 11 bases between the two germline ends. This CDR3 has 12 amino acids. CDR3 residues: CASRQGSYEQYF. The CDR3 region has the DNA TGTGCCAGCCGGCAGGGGAGCTACGAGCAGTACTTC.

This clonotype was seen a single time. It is likely a read error: a sequence one base away is far more abundant. The CDR3 carries no conserved terminal phenylalanine or tryptophan, so it likely arises from a read error. V gene TRBV5-1 combines with J gene TRBJ1-1; D unresolved. Looked up from germline, CDR1 is SGHRS and CDR2 is YFSETQ. The CDR3 extends over 16 amino acids. V was shortened by 4 bases and J by 0 bases, with 16 bases between the two germline ends. CDR3 bases: TGCGCCAGCAGCCAGGCCGGTACGCTTGTGAACACTGAAGCTTTCTCT. This sequence encodes CASSQAGTLVNTEAFS.

This clonotype was seen repeatedly, ten times or more. The chain employs TRBV2 and TRBJ1-5; 7 nucleotides align to TRBD1. Germline CDR1 and CDR2: SNHLY and FYNNEI. V was pared by 2 bases and J by 5 bases, with 12 bases of the junction left unmatched. CDR3 length equals 17 residues. CDR3 protein: CASSESMVGGLYQPQHF. DNA for the CDR3: TGTGCCAGCAGTGAATCGATGGTAGGGGGCTTATATCAGCCCCAGCATTTT.

This clonotype has a count of ten or more. This chain's CDR3 is CSASGQRGAFGTDTQYF. CDR3 bases: TGCAGTGCTAGCGGGCAGCGGGGGGCCTTCGGCACAGATACGCAGTATTTT. V usage is TRBV20-1 and J usage is TRBJ2-3; 9 positions match TRBD2. This CDR3 spans 17 amino acids. Losses at the gene ends were 3 bases for V and 1 base for J; bases not matched to a gene: 11. In germline, CDR1 is DFQATT, CDR2 SNEGSKA (reference sequence).

Judged by abundance, this clonotype is medium-sized. The rearrangement joins TRBV27 to TRBJ2-1, with D perhaps TRBD2 (6 bases). Germline loops: CDR1 MNHEY, CDR2 SMNVEV (reference sequence). V lost 5 bases and J 0 bases, leaving 14 bases between the germline ends. The CDR3 loop spans 16 amino acids. The CDR3 protein is CASSGPGTRSYNEQFF. The CDR3 nucleotides read TGTGCCAGCAGTGGACCCGGGACTCGCTCCTACAATGAGCAGTTCTTC.

By its share, this clonotype is medium-sized. The J gene is TRBJ2-3, the V gene TRBV6-1, with 11 bases fitting TRBD2. Looked up from germline, CDR1 is MNHNS and CDR2 is SASEGT. J gave up 1 base and V 2 bases, and 5 bases lay outside the gene matches. The CDR3 runs to 17 residues. The CDR3 here is CASSEIILAGGTDTQYF. DNA for the CDR3: TGTGCCAGCAGTGAAATCATACTAGCGGGAGGCACAGATACGCAGTATTTT.

As for this clonotype: One end of the junction fails to match germline, which may point to a read error. The V call is TRBV28, the J call TRBJ2-7, with D possibly being TRBD1 or TRBD2 (5 bases each). This CDR3 contains 13 residues. Germline V gene sequence: CDR1 MDHEN, CDR2 SYDVKM. DNA for the CDR3: TGTTCCAGCAGTTTACTGGGGGAAGGCGAGCAGTACTTC. Translating gives CSSSLLGEGEQYF.

A remark on this clonotype: Here the CDR3 omits its conserved ending phenylalanine or tryptophan, so a read error is the likely source. The J gene is TRBJ1-2, the V gene TRBV7-8, with no clear D. Germline CDR1 and CDR2: SGHVS and FQNEAQ. This CDR3 region has 15 residues. V shed 1 base and J shed 4 bases, with 13 bases lying between them. The CDR3, as DNA: TGTGCCAGCAGCTTAGAGCGGGCTGACGTCTATGGCTACACCATC. The encoded protein is CASSLERADVYGYTI.

This clonotype was found many times. The rearrangement uses TRBV19 and TRBJ1-2; 9 bases line up with TRBD1. CDR1 and CDR2 (germline): LNHDA, SQIVND (reference sequence). V trimming: 5 bases; J trimming: 5 bases; junction bases outside the gene matches: 15. This CDR3 spans 17 amino acids. The CDR3 DNA sequence: TGTGCCAGTAGTCCAAGTCGGATGGGACAGGGCGAATATGGCTACACCTTC. Its protein product is CASSPSRMGQGEYGYTF. The entire variable domain, with the rest obtained from reference TRBV19 and TRBJ1-2, is as follows: DGGITQSPKYLFRKEGQNVTLSCEQNLNHDAMYWYRQDPGQGLRLIYYSQIVNDFQKGDIAEGYSVSREKKESFPLTVTSAQKNPTAFYLCASSPSRMGQGEYGYTFGSGTRLTVV.

This clonotype was seen repeatedly, ten times or more. This sequence joins TRBV13 and TRBJ2-5; D gene ambiguous. There are 13 residues in the CDR3. The germline V gene has CDR1 PRHDT and CDR2 FYEKMQ (reference sequence). Trimming shortened V by 3 bases and J by 7 bases, and 12 bases separated the two germline ends. DNA for the CDR3: TGTGCCAGCAGCTTTTCGTCTTTCGGGACCCAGTACTTC. It yields the protein CASSFSSFGTQYF.

The chain employs TRBV6-1 and TRBJ2-3; 12 nucleotides line up with TRBD2. CDR3 length equals 16 residues. Germline V CDR1 and CDR2: MNHNS, SASEGT. CDR3 in DNA: TGTGTAGCACTTAAGACTAGCGGGAGTGCCAAAGATACGCAGTATTTT. The encoded protein is CVALKTSGSAKDTQYF.

This clonotype was seen only a few times. This may stem from a read error, because a much larger clone lies one nucleotide away. The rearrangement uses TRBV6-2 or TRBV6-3 and TRBJ1-1; TRBD1 might be the D (6 bases). Germline V gene sequence: CDR1 MNHEY, CDR2 SVGEGT. CDR3 length: 15 amino acids. Between the trimmed V and J ends, which lost 4 bases and 4 bases, there was a span of 16 bases. The CDR3 reads CASSSQGRLSTEAFF. CDR3 DNA sequence: TGTGCCAGCAGTTCCCAGGGGCGGCTGAGCACTGAAGCTTTCTTT.